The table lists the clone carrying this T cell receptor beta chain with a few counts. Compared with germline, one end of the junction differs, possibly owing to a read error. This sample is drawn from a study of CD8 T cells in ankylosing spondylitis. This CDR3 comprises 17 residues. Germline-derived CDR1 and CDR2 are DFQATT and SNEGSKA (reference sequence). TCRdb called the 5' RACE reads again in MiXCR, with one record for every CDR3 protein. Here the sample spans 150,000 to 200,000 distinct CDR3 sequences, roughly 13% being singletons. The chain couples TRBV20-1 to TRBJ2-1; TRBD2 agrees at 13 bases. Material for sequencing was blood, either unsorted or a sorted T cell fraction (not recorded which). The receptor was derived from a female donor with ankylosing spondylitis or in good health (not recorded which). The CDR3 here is CCAWELAGGPSYNEQFF. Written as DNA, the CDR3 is TGCTGTGCTTGGGAACTAGCGGGAGGGCCCTCCTACAATGAGCAGTTCTTC.